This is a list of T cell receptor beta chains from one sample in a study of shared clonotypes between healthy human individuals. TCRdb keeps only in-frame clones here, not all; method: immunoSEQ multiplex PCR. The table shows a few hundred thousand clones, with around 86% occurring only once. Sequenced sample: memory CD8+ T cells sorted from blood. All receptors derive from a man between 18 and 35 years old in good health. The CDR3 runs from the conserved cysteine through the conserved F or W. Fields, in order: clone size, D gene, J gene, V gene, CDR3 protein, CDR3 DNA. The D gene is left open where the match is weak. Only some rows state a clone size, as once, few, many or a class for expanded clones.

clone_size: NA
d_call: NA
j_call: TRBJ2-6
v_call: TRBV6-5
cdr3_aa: CASSNGAGANVLTF
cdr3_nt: TGTGCCAGCAGTAATGGGGCTGGGGCCAACGTCCTGACTTTC

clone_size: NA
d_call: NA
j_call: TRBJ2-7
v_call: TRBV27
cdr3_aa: CASSLSAPYEQYF
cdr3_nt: TGTGCCAGCAGTTTATCTGCACCTTACGAGCAGTACTTC

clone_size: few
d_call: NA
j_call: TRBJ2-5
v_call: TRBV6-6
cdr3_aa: CASTGWDSLYQETQYF
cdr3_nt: TGTGCCAGCACGGGGTGGGACTCCCTGTACCAAGAGACCCAGTACTTC

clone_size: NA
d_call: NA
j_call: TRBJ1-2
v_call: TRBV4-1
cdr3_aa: CASNARTDSNYGYTF
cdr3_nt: TGCGCCAGCAACGCAAGGACGGACTCTAACTATGGCTACACCTTC

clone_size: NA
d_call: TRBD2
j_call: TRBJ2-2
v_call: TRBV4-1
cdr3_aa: CASRRALAGVNTGELFF
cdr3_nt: TGCGCCAGCAGGCGTGCTCTAGCGGGGGTAAACACCGGGGAGCTGTTTTTT

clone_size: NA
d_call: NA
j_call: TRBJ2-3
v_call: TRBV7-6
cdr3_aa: CASSLAGPSTDTQYF
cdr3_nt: TGTGCCAGCAGCTTAGCGGGCCCTAGCACAGATACGCAGTATTTT

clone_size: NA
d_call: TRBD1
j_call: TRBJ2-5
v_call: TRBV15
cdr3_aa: CATSREGQGARETQYF
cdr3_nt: TGTGCCACCAGCAGGGAGGGACAGGGGGCGCGAGAGACCCAGTACTTC

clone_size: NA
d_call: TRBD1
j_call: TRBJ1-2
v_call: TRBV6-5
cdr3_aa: CASRPLGQIYGYTF
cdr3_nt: TGTGCCAGCAGGCCCCTGGGACAGATCTATGGCTACACCTTC

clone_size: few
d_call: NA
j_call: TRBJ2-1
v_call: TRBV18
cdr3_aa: CASSQGRNEQFF
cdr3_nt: TGTGCCAGCTCACAGGGACGGAATGAGCAGTTCTTC

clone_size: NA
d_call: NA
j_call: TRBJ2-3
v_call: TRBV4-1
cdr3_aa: CASSPERGAGDTQYF
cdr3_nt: TGCGCCAGCAGCCCCGAACGAGGGGCGGGAGATACGCAGTATTTT

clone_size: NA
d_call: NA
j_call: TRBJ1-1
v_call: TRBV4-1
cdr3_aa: CASSQDRGEQAFF
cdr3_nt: TGCGCCAGCAGCCAAGATCGGGGGGAACAAGCTTTCTTT

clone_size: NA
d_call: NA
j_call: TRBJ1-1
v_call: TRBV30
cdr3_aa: CAWSQIMNTEAFF
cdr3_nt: TGTGCCTGGAGCCAGATTATGAACACTGAAGCTTTCTTT

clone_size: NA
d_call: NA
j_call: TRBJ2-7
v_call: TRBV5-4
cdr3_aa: CASSLGTVGYEQYF
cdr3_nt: TGTGCCAGCAGCTTGGGGACAGTCGGATACGAGCAGTACTTC

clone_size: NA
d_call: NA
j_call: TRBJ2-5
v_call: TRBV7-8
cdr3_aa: CASSLEVSRDQETQYF
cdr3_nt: TGTGCCAGCAGCTTAGAAGTCTCGCGGGACCAAGAGACCCAGTACTTC

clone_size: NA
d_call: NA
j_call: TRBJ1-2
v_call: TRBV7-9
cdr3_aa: CASSSWTDFYGYTF
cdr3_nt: TGTGCCAGCAGCTCTTGGACGGACTTCTATGGCTACACCTTC

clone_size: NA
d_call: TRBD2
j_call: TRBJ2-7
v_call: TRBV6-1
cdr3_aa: CASSLTSISREQYF
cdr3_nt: TGTGCCAGCAGTTTGACTAGCATTTCCCGCGAGCAGTACTTC

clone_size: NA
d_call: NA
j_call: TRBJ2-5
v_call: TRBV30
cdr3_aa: CAWSHYQGEGETQYF
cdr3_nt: TGTGCCTGGAGCCACTACCAGGGTGAGGGCGAGACCCAGTACTTC

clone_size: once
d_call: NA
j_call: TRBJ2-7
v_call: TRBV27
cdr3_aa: CASSFRVEYEQYF
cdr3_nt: TGTGCCAGCAGTTTTAGGGTCGAGTACGAGCAGTACTTC

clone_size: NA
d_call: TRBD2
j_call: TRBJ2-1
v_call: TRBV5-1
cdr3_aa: CASSLGLAVVYNEQFF
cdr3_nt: TGCGCCAGCAGCTTGGGACTAGCGGTAGTCTACAATGAGCAGTTCTTC

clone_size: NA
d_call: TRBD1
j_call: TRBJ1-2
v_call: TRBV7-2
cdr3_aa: CASSSPGTGDYGYTF
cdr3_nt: TGTGCCAGCAGCTCTCCCGGGACAGGGGACTATGGCTACACCTTC

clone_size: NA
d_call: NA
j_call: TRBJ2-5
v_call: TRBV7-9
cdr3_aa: CASSLPLQEPTQYF
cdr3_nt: TGTGCCAGCAGCTTACCTCTTCAGGAGCCGACCCAGTACTTC

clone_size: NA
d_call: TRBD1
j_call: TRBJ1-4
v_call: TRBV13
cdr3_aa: CASSSPGQGVEKLFF
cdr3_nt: TGTGCCAGCAGCTCCCCGGGACAGGGCGTTGAAAAACTGTTTTTT

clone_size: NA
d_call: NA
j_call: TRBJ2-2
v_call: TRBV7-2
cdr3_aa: CASSLWNTGELFF
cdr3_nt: TGTGCCAGTAGCCTCTGGAACACCGGGGAGCTGTTTTTT

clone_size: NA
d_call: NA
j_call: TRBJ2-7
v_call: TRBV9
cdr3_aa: CASSVVEPEQYF
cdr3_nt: TGTGCCAGCAGCGTAGTAGAACCCGAGCAGTACTTC

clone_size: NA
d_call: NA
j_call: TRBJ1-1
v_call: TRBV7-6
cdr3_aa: CASRGGGMNTEAFF
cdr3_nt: TGTGCCAGCAGGGGAGGTGGAATGAACACTGAAGCTTTCTTT

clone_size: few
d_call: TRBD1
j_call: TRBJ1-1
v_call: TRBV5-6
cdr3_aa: CASSVGQDTEAFF
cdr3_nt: TGTGCCAGCAGCGTGGGACAGGACACTGAAGCTTTCTTT

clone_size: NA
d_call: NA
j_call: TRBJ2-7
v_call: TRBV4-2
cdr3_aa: CASSQVGTSYEQYF
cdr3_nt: TGTGCCAGCAGCCAAGTCGGTACCTCCTACGAGCAGTACTTC

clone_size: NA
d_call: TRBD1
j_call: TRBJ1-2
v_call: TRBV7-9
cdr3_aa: CASSLGTGNYGYTF
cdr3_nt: TGTGCCAGCAGCTTAGGGACAGGGAACTATGGCTACACCTTC

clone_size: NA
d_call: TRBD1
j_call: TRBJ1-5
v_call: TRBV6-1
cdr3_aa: CASSVDRGQFNQPQHF
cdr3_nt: TGTGCCAGCAGTGTGGACAGGGGGCAATTCAATCAGCCCCAGCATTTT

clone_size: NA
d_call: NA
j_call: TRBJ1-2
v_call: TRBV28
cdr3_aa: CASSFPDINYGYTF
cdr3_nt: TGTGCCAGCAGTTTCCCCGACATAAACTATGGCTACACCTTC

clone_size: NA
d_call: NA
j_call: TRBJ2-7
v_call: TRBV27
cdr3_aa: CASSRQQGYEQYF
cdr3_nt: TGTGCCAGCAGCCGTCAACAGGGATACGAGCAGTACTTC

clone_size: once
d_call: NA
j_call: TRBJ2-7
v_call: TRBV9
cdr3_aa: CASSVGGLSYEQYF
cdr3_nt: TGTGCCAGCAGCGTAGGGGGGTTGTCCTACGAGCAGTACTTC